The TCR beta chain described here comes from a study of CD8 T cells in ankylosing spondylitis (dated by TCRdb to about 2017). For the study in its entirety: The study profiled T cell receptor beta repertoires in healthy donors and ankylosing spondylitis patients to find disease-linked TCR variants. The whole study cohort included over a hundred healthy donors and some 27 ankylosing spondylitis patients. Samples of peripheral blood were taken, and for ankylosing spondylitis patients, synovial fluid was collected as well. Overall study outcomes, separate from this receptor: A CD8+ phenotype was shown by the disease-linked clones, which were found at relatively low frequencies in peripheral blood. A TCR beta motif made up of eight highly homologous amino acid variants appeared to be characteristic of blood from ankylosing spondylitis patients. The disease-linked clones were reported as significantly enriched in matched synovial fluid samples from ankylosing spondylitis patients. Some motif variants were previously reported in synovial fluid and blood of reactive arthritis patients, suggesting common disease-initiation mechanisms.

Sequenced using an Illumina HiSeq 2500. TCR beta libraries were prepared by quantitative 5'-RACE with molecular barcodes. The published analysis was carried out like this. A new computational method, built on a probabilistic model of VDJ rearrangement, was used to identify disease-linked TCR variants. TCRdb reran the public reads through fastp at Q25 and MiXCR, keeping productive beta chains. Each CDR3 protein gets just one entry, which takes the most common genes and DNA from the rows behind it. The V and J calls and clone size are TCRdb's, not the authors'. The sample table lists 310,000 or so distinct CDR3 sequences, roughly 20% of them with a count of one. The ten largest account for 7.5% to 9.5% of the sample. This clonotype was seen a few times. Its cognate antigen has yet to be identified. Per-nucleotide qualities are absent, and no much larger clonotype sits a single base away. Sequenced: blood, either unsorted or a sorted T cell fraction (not recorded which). The TCR comes from a male donor with ankylosing spondylitis or in good health (not recorded which).

CDR3 protein: CASSQDLVWVGNEQFF. The nucleotide sequence is TGCGCCAGCAGCCAAGATTTAGTATGGGTGGGCAATGAGCAGTTCTTC. Rearrangement joined TRBV4-1 to TRBJ2-1; a confident D gene designation cannot be given. The CDR3 spans 16 residues, from the cysteine through the phenylalanine. Only the CDR3 DNA stays, 48 bases, in frame from base 1. CDR1 and CDR2 are drawn from the germline V gene: MGHRA, YSYEKL. Trimming costs V 0 bases and J 6 bases, and their ends lie 15 bases apart.